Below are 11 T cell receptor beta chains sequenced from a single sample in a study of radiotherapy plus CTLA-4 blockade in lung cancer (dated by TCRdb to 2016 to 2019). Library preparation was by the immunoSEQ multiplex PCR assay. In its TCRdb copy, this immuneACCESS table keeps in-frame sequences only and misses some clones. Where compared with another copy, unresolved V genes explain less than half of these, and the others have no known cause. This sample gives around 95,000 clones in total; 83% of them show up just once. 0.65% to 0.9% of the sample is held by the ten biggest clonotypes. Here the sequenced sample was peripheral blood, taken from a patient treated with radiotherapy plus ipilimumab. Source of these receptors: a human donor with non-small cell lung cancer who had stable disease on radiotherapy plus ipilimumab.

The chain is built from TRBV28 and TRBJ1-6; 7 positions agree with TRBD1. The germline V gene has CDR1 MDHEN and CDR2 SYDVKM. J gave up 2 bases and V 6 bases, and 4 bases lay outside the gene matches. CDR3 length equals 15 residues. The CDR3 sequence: CASSPGTAYNSPLHF. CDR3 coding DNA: TGTGCCAGCAGCCCCGGGACAGCCTATAATTCACCCCTCCACTTT.

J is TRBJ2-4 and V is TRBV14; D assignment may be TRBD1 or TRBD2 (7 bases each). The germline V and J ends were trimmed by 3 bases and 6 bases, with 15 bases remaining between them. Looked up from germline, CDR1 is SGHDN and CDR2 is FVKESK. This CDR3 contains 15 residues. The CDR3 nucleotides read TGTGCCAGCAGCCACAGGGGGGGCGTAGGAAACATTCAGTACTTC. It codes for CASSHRGGVGNIQYF.

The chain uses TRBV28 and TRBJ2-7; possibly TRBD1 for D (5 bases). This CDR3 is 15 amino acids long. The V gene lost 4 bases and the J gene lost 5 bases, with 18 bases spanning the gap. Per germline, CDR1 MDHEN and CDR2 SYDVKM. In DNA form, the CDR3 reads TGTGCCAGCAGTTCGCCAACAGGCCTCAGCCACGAGCAGTACTTC. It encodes CASSSPTGLSHEQYF. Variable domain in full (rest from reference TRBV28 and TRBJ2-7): DVKVTQSSRYLVKRTGEKVFLECVQDMDHENMFWYRQDPGLGLRLIYFSYDVKMKEKGDIPEGYSVSREKKERFSLILESASTNQTSMYLCASSSPTGLSHEQYFGPGTRLTVT.

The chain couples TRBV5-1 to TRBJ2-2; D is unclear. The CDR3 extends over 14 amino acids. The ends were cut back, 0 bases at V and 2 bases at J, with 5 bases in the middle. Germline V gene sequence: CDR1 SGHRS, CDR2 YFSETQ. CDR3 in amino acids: CASSLVLNTGELFF. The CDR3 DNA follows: TGCGCCAGCAGCTTGGTACTTAACACCGGGGAGCTGTTTTTT.

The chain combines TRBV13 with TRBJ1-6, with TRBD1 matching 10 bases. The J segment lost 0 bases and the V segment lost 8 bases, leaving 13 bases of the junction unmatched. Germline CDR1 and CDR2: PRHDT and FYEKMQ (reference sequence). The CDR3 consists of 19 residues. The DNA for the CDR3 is TGTGCCAGCGGGCCCCGGGACAGGGGTCTCAGCTCCTATAATTCACCCCTCCACTTT. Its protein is CASGPRDRGLSSYNSPLHF.

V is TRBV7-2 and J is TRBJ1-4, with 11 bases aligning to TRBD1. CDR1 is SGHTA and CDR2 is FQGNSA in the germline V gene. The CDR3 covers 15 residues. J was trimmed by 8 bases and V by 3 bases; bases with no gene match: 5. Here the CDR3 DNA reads TGTGCCAGCAGCTTCTGGACAGGGGGCCTCGAAAAACTGTTTTTT. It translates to CASSFWTGGLEKLFF.

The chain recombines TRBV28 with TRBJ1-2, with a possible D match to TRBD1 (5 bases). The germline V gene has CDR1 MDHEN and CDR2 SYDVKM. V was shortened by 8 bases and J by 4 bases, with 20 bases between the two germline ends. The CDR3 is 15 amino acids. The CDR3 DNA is TGTGCCAGCGTCACGGTTTTGGGGGACCTCTATGGCTACACCTTC. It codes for CASVTVLGDLYGYTF.

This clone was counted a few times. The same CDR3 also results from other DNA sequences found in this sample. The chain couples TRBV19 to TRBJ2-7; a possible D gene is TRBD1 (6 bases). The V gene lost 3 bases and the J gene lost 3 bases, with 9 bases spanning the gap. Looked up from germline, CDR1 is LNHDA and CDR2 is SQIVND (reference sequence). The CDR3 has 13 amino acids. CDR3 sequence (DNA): TGTGCCAGTAGTATCTTAGGGGGCTACGAGCAGTACTTC. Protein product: CASSILGGYEQYF.

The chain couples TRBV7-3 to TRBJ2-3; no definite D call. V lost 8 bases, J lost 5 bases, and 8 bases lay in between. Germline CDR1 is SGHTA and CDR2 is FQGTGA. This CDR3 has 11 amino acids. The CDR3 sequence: CASSGGDTQYF. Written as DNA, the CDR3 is TGTGCCAGCTCGGGCGGAGATACGCAGTATTTT. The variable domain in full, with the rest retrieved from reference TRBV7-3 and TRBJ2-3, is GAGVSQTPSNKVTEKGKYVELRCDPISGHTALYWYRQSLGQGPEFLIYFQGTGAADDSGLPNDRFFAVRPEGSVSTLKIQRTERGDSAVYLCASSGGDTQYFGPGTRLTVL.

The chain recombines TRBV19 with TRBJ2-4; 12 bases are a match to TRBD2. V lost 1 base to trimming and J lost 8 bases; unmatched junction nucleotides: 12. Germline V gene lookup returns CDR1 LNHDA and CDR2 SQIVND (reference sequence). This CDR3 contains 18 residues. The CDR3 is CASSIGGTSGRSLYIQYF. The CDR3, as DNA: TGTGCCAGTAGTATAGGAGGTACTAGCGGGAGGAGTCTCTACATTCAGTACTTC. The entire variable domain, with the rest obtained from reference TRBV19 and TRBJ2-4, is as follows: DGGITQSPKYLFRKEGQNVTLSCEQNLNHDAMYWYRQDPGQGLRLIYYSQIVNDFQKGDIAEGYSVSREKKESFPLTVTSAQKNPTAFYLCASSIGGTSGRSLYIQYFGAGTRLSVL.

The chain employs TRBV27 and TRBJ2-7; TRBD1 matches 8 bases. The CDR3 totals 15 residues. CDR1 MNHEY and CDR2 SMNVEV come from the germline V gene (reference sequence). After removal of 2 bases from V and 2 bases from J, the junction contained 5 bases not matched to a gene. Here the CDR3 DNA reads TGTGCCAGCAGTTTAACCACAGGGGGTACCTACGAGCAGTACTTC. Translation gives CASSLTTGGTYEQYF.